This T cell receptor beta chain is from a study of T cells in Graves' hyperthyroidism and ophthalmopathy. Findings and caveats of the study: Ophthalmopathy was identified by the model a median about six months ahead of onset.

The CDR3 covers 15 residues. The V and J ends lost 3 bases and 5 bases, in that order; junction bases with no gene match: 6. Amplified TCR beta CDR3 regions derived from RNA transcripts. The HTBI primer set drove a first-round RT-PCR of the TCR CDR3. Via MiXCR, TCRdb re-called the multiplex PCR reads, giving one row per CDR3 protein. Here the sample spans 500,000 or so distinct CDR3 sequences, 17% being singletons. This clonotype occurred many times. As yet, its antigen is unknown. Every diagnosis used clinical symptoms, serum thyroxine and TRAb, thyroid ultrasound and orbital computed tomography. The chain has TRBV12-3 or TRBV12-4 and TRBJ2-1; 8 bases line up with TRBD1. This TCR came from a young woman with Graves' ophthalmopathy. The sequenced sample consisted of blood. The CDR3 reads CASSFNRGNNNEQFF. Written as DNA, the CDR3 is TGTGCCAGCAGTTTTAACAGGGGGAATAACAATGAGCAGTTCTTC.